This T cell receptor beta chain was recovered during a study of cytomegalovirus exposure and HLA in healthy donors. Notes on the study in general: The study designated around 150 TCR beta chains cytomegalovirus-associated. Trimming of TCR beta V- and J-genes showed a link, identified in a later analysis, to a missense DCLRE1C variant.

On this clone itself: Its matching antigen is unknown.

The PCR ran on 60 Vbeta and 13 Jbeta primers. The table came from immunoSEQ multiplex PCR; TCRdb's copy has only in-frame clones and leaves some out. Of roughly 250,000 clones listed, approximately 85% were seen once; the top ten hold 1.5% to 2.5%. CDR1 is SGHRS and CDR2 is YFSETQ in the germline V gene. V lost 4 bases to trimming and J lost 3 bases; unmatched junction nucleotides: 5. The CDR3 totals 15 residues. Sampled while nominally healthy, donors likely had unrecorded immune exposures. Specimen: PBMCs. The receptor comes from a woman aged 40 to 50 in good health and CMV-seropositive. The genes are TRBV5-1 and TRBJ1-4, with 8 bases aligning to TRBD1. The CDR3 DNA follows: TGCGCCAGCAGCAAGGACAGGGCGGCTAATGAAAAACTGTTTTTT. As protein: CASSKDRAANEKLFF.